Shown below are 4 T cell receptor beta chains from a single sample sequenced in a study of CD8+ T cells in alopecia areata. As for treatment: oral pan-JAK inhibitor, 5-10 mg twice daily. Sequencing relied on a cDNA template that was reverse transcribed from extracted RNA. Only in-frame clones appear in the TCRdb table, and some are missing; sequencing was by immunoSEQ multiplex PCR. This table has roughly 190,000 clones, around three fifths appearing once. Sequenced material: CD4+ T cells sorted from blood, taken at week 24, from a patient treated with tofacitinib. Receptors originate from a human donor with alopecia areata.

There are a few counts of this clone. The chain has TRBV10-3 and TRBJ2-5; D gene uncertain. The CDR3 covers 12 residues. Germline V gene data show CDR1 as ENHRY and CDR2 as SYGVKD. V shed 0 bases and J shed 5 bases, with 4 bases lying between them. The CDR3 DNA is TGTGCCATCAGTGAGTCCTTTGAGACCCAGTACTTC. This encodes CAISESFETQYF.

J is TRBJ2-7 and V is TRBV29-1; 12 bases are shared with TRBD2. Germline CDR1 SQVTM, CDR2 ANQGSEA. Trimming took 4 bases from V and 4 from J; bases not matched to a gene: 14. CDR3 length: 17 amino acids. CDR3 sequence reads: CSVAPLRLAGASYEQYF. CDR3 DNA: TGCAGCGTTGCCCCCCTAAGACTAGCGGGGGCGAGTTACGAGCAGTACTTC.

This clone was counted between two and nine times. Other DNA sequences in the sample encode the same CDR3. The chain is built from TRBV2 and TRBJ2-1, with D hard to call. Trimming stripped 2 bases from V and 8 bases from J, with 4 bases between. This CDR3 region has 11 residues. Germline assignment: CDR1 SNHLY and CDR2 FYNNEI. DNA for the CDR3: TGTGCCAGCAGTGAAAGAGATGAGCAGTTCTTC. Encoded protein: CASSERDEQFF.

The CDR3 here is CASSSIRDRVFEQYF. CDR3 in DNA: TGTGCCAGCAGCTCAATCCGGGACAGGGTATTCGAGCAGTACTTC. The gene calls are TRBV11-2 and TRBJ2-7; 9 bases match TRBD1. Unmatched junction bases numbered 10, after V lost 4 bases and J lost 6 bases. CDR1 and CDR2 from the germline V gene are SGHAT and FQNNGV. The CDR3 has 15 amino acids.